This TCR beta chain was retrieved from a study of blood T cells in healthy people across ages (dated by TCRdb to the mid-2010s). As for the study more broadly: In model experiments, template switching captured about one uniquely barcoded TCR beta cDNA molecule for every two T cells. To track age-related changes in TCR beta repertoire diversity, the study relied on deep sequencing normalized with unique cDNA molecular identifiers. Donors were grouped into four age groups: young (average roughly 16 years), middle-aged (roughly 40), aged (around 66) and long-lived (approximately 75). To avoid experimental bias, donors of different ages were randomly spread across the sequencing lanes. The study analyzed two additional independent replicas of 1 million unique cDNA reads from the same blood draw for two donors, one aged 18 to 29 and one aged 80 or older. What the work shows at the level of the full study, not this receptor alone: Because profiling used bulk unsorted PBMCs, naive and antigen-experienced compartments could not be compared conclusively. Estimates of total diversity based on one million sequenced T cells were regarded as lower bounds and as underestimates. There was a strong correlation between observed TCR beta diversity and the percentage of naive T cells measured by flow cytometry. Observed TCR beta diversity per million T cells fell roughly linearly with age, and a significant reduction was already apparent by age approximately 41. Compared with the aged group, the long-lived group had more naive CD4+ T cells, fewer expanded clones and increased TCR diversity, suggesting age selection. Because donor CMV infection status was unknown, age-related changes in expanded clonotypes were potentially confounded.

Library preparation employed 5' RACE. Sequencing was performed on an Illumina HiSeq 2500. A second PCR of roughly 7 to 11 cycles was run with a J-beta primer mix and a sample-barcoded 5' primer. A unique molecular identifier was introduced onto each TCR beta cDNA molecule by a template-switch 5' adaptor carrying 12 random nucleotides. Each sample yielded at least 2.5 million CDR3-containing paired-end reads. All of the RNA was converted into first-strand cDNA using the Mint cDNA synthesis kit, with a TRBC-specific oligonucleotide serving as the primer. All cDNA was treated with uracil-DNA glycosylase and then went through a first 18-cycle PCR with the universal primers M1SS and BC2_uni_R. From the authors' description of their analysis: Normalization of each sample was performed by random selection of 1 million high-quality reads, each carrying a distinct molecular identifier. Reads sharing molecular identifiers were discarded rather than binned into consensus sequences. MiTCR, with a Q25 quality threshold and the strictest error-elimination algorithm, was used for CDR3 identification, clonotype clustering and error correction. A nonparametric unseen species model using Euler transformation provided a lower-bound estimate of total TCR beta diversity. The public reads were reprocessed in TCRdb via fastp at Q25 and MiXCR, keeping in-frame beta chains. One record per CDR3 amino acid sequence lists the most common genes and DNA. TCRdb assigned the V and J calls; the authors' analysis was not used. Across this sample there are 700,000 to 800,000 distinct CDR3 sequences, with roughly 47% seen only once. Less than 25% of the sample belongs to the ten largest clones.

The roughly 37 donors, aged about 6 to 95 years, were systemically healthy Caucasian individuals from Russia. Around 10 milliliters of peripheral blood were drawn from each donor into EDTA-treated Vacutainer tubes. PBMCs were isolated by Ficoll-Paque density-gradient centrifugation, with at least 6 million obtained per sample. Total RNA was extracted from PBMCs with Trizol reagent, with at least 6 micrograms obtained per sample. The percentages of naive CD45RAhigh/CD27high T cells were determined by flow cytometry on a PBMC aliquot from every donor. This clonotype showed up just a few times. The clone's antigen remains unknown. Per-base qualities were not stored, and no clone one base away is much larger. Sequenced sample: blood. The clonotype originates from a woman in her sixties in good health.

The bases read TGTGCCAGCAGCGTAGTAAGCAGTGACTATGGCTACACCTTC. Translated, this is CASSVVSSDYGYTF. The V and J segments used are TRBV9 and TRBJ1-2, with the D gene not clear enough to name. V is cut by 0 bases and J by 3 bases, and the space between the germline ends is 9 bases. The germline V gene specifies SGDLS as CDR1 and YYNGEE as CDR2. CDR3 length: 14 amino acids, cysteine to phenylalanine. CDR3 DNA only is kept here, 42 bases in frame from base 1.